Following are 18 T cell receptor beta chains from one sample sequenced in a study of T cell responses to AZD1222 COVID-19 vaccine. Clones were sequenced by immunoSEQ multiplex PCR, and TCRdb holds only the in-frame ones, with some missing. Of approximately 150,000 clones listed, approximately 90% are singletons. Sequencing was performed on peripheral blood, taken on day 0 of AZD1222 vaccination. The receptors originated from an adult in good health.

The V and J genes are TRBV28 and TRBJ2-6, with 8 bases lining up with TRBD2. This CDR3 spans 14 amino acids. Germline V gene sequence: CDR1 MDHEN, CDR2 SYDVKM. J lost 2 bases, V lost 6 bases, and 0 bases had no gene match. The CDR3 sequence: CASSGGAGANVLTF. As DNA, the CDR3 is TGTGCCAGCAGCGGGGGGGCTGGGGCCAACGTCCTGACTTTC.

The chain links TRBV7-9 to TRBJ1-5; the match to TRBD1 covers 9 bases. The CDR3 length is 15 residues. CDR1 and CDR2 from the germline V gene are SEHNR and FQNEAQ (reference sequence). V trimming: 5 bases; J trimming: 7 bases; junction bases outside the gene matches: 9. CDR3 coding DNA: TGTGCCAGCAGCCCCGGGACAGGGTATGAACAGCCCCAGCATTTT. Amino acids: CASSPGTGYEQPQHF.

The V and J genes are TRBV9 and TRBJ1-1, with a weak D call TRBD1 (6 bases). V lost 5 bases, J lost 1 base, and 15 bases lay in between. Germline CDR1 SGDLS, CDR2 YYNGEE. This CDR3 has 15 residues. The CDR3 region has the DNA TGTGCCAGCAGTAGAGTGAGGGGACAGAACACTGAAGCTTTCTTT. Its protein product is CASSRVRGQNTEAFF.

The rearrangement uses TRBV28 and TRBJ1-5; 8 nucleotides match TRBD1. This CDR3 is built from 16 residues. CDR1 and CDR2 from the germline V gene are MDHEN and SYDVKM. V lost 3 bases and J lost 1; bases outside the gene matches: 5. DNA of the CDR3: TGTGCCAGCAGTTTGGCAGGGGGCGGAAGCAATCAGCCCCAGCATTTT. This gives the protein CASSLAGGGSNQPQHF.

This clone has just one count. The chain employs TRBV19 and TRBJ1-1, with 7 positions matching TRBD1. The CDR3 runs to 14 residues. Germline CDR1 is LNHDA and CDR2 is SQIVND (reference sequence). The trim removed 0 bases at V and 7 bases at J, leaving 5 bases unmatched. The CDR3 protein is CASSIDGGQYEAFF. The CDR3 bases are TGTGCCAGTAGTATAGATGGGGGACAGTATGAAGCTTTCTTT. Complete variable domain (other parts from reference TRBV19 and TRBJ1-1): DGGITQSPKYLFRKEGQNVTLSCEQNLNHDAMYWYRQDPGQGLRLIYYSQIVNDFQKGDIAEGYSVSREKKESFPLTVTSAQKNPTAFYLCASSIDGGQYEAFFGQGTRLTVV.

Written as DNA, the CDR3 is TGTGCCAGCCCTAGGGGGGATTACGAGCAGTACTTC. The encoded protein is CASPRGDYEQYF. This rearrangement joins TRBV6-5 to TRBJ2-7, with D tentatively TRBD1 or TRBD2 (6 bases each). Trimming removed 8 bases at V and 4 bases at J, with 12 bases between. CDR3 length: 12 residues. Germline values: CDR1 MNHEY, CDR2 SVGAGI.

The chain combines TRBV5-5 with TRBJ1-5, with 7 bases that match TRBD1. Per the germline V gene, CDR1 is SGHKS and CDR2 is YYEKEE (reference sequence). The CDR3 is 14 amino acids. Unmatched junction bases numbered 8, after V lost 4 bases and J lost 7 bases. The CDR3 is CASSPGRGLQPQHF. As DNA, the CDR3 is TGTGCCAGCAGCCCCGGGAGGGGGCTGCAGCCCCAGCATTTT.

The rearrangement joins TRBV5-6 to TRBJ1-1; a weak D match, TRBD1 (6 bases). In germline, CDR1 is SGHDT, CDR2 YYEEEE. V was shortened by 5 bases and J by 4 bases, with 12 bases between the two germline ends. This CDR3 comprises 13 residues. The CDR3 sequence: CASSKQGATEAFF. The CDR3 DNA follows: TGTGCCAGCAGTAAACAGGGAGCCACTGAAGCTTTCTTT. The full variable domain, its missing parts supplied by reference TRBV5-6 and TRBJ1-1, is DAGVTQSPTHLIKTRGQQVTLRCSPKSGHDTVSWYQQALGQGPQFIFQYYEEEERQRGNFPDRFSGHQFPNYSSELNVNALLLGDSALYLCASSKQGATEAFFGQGTRLTVV.

V gene TRBV7-2 combines with J gene TRBJ2-1; 8 bases match TRBD2. The length of the CDR3 is 15 residues. Germline V gene lookup returns CDR1 SGHTA and CDR2 FQGNSA. V shed 5 bases, J shed 6 bases, and the junction held 9 bases outside the gene matches. The CDR3 bases are TGTGCCAGCAGCCCACAGCGGGGGCGACGCAATGAGCAGTTCTTC. As protein: CASSPQRGRRNEQFF.

The J gene is TRBJ2-7, the V gene TRBV7-9, with unresolved D. The CDR3 extends over 11 amino acids. The V gene lost 9 bases and the J gene lost 9 bases, with 15 bases spanning the gap. Germline V gene sequence: CDR1 SEHNR, CDR2 FQNEAQ (reference sequence). The CDR3: CARSQLRRQYF. The DNA of the CDR3 is TGTGCCAGGTCCCAGCTTAGAAGGCAGTACTTC. Full variable domain (remainder filled in from reference TRBV7-9 and TRBJ2-7): DTGVSQNPRHKITKRGQNVTFRCDPISEHNRLYWYRQTLGQGPEFLTYFQNEAQLEKSRLLSDRFSAERPKGSFSTLEIQRTEQGDSAMYLCARSQLRRQYFGPGTRLTVT.

In DNA form, the CDR3 reads TGTGCCAGTAGTACCCTGACTCCGGCCCGCACAGATACGCAGTATTTT. It translates to CASSTLTPARTDTQYF. The rearrangement uses TRBV19 and TRBJ2-3; no reliable D call. Germline assignment: CDR1 LNHDA and CDR2 SQIVND (reference sequence). The CDR3 totals 16 residues. Trimming removed 4 bases from V and 1 base from J, with 15 bases in between.

The V and J genes are TRBV2 and TRBJ1-1, with 11 bases fitting TRBD1. Trimming cost V 3 bases and J 6 bases; bases outside gene matches: 6. The length of the CDR3 is 15 residues. Germline assignment: CDR1 SNHLY and CDR2 FYNNEI. CDR3 loop: CASSDVGQGVPEAFF. CDR3 DNA: TGTGCCAGCAGTGATGTGGGACAGGGGGTCCCTGAAGCTTTCTTT.

This chain uses TRBV7-6 with TRBJ2-7, with 9 bases identical to TRBD1. V trimming: 4 bases; J trimming: 1 base; junction bases outside the gene matches: 5. Germline values: CDR1 SGHVS, CDR2 FNYEAQ. The CDR3 is 15 residues long. CDR3 loop: CASSSGQGTSYEQYF. CDR3 nucleotides: TGTGCCAGCAGCTCCGGACAGGGGACATCCTACGAGCAGTACTTC.

The chain recombines TRBV19 with TRBJ1-1, with 8 bases aligning to TRBD1. Germline CDR1 reads LNHDA; CDR2 reads SQIVND (reference sequence). The CDR3 sequence is 15 residues long. The junction had 6 bases not matched to a gene; V was cut back by 1 base and J by 5 bases. CDR3 sequence (DNA): TGTGCCAGTAGTATAGTGGCAGGGGGCCGGACTGAAGCTTTCTTT. Translation: CASSIVAGGRTEAFF.

The chain couples TRBV12-5 to TRBJ1-4; D not resolved. V was cut by 2 bases and J by 8 bases, with 15 bases left in between. Germline CDR1 reads LGHNT; CDR2 reads FRNRAP. The CDR3 runs 15 residues. The CDR3 here is CASGLNFFDLEKLFF. CDR3 coding DNA: TGTGCTAGTGGTTTGAATTTTTTCGATTTAGAAAAACTGTTTTTT.

This clone was found a few times. V and J are TRBV14 and TRBJ2-1, with 9 bases fitting TRBD2. The CDR3 runs to 13 residues. V was pared by 8 bases and J by 4 bases, with 3 bases of the junction left unmatched. Germline V gene lookup returns CDR1 SGHDN and CDR2 FVKESK. The CDR3 nucleotides are TGTGCCAGCGGGCTAGCGGGATACAATGAGCAGTTCTTC. Translated: CASGLAGYNEQFF.

The rearrangement links TRBV5-6 to TRBJ1-2; 7 positions match TRBD1. The CDR3 has 13 amino acids. V dropped 4 bases and J dropped 4; count of bases not matched to a gene: 4. CDR1 and CDR2 (germline): SGHDT, YYEEEE. In DNA, the CDR3 is TGTGCCAGCAGCCCCGGACAGGTCTATGGCTACACCTTC. Protein: CASSPGQVYGYTF.

The chain is built from TRBV2 and TRBJ2-3; 7 bases fit TRBD1. This CDR3 spans 14 amino acids. The junction had 8 bases not matched to a gene; V was cut back by 10 bases and J by 1 base. Germline-derived CDR1 and CDR2 are SNHLY and FYNNEI. CDR3 nucleotide sequence: TGTGCCATACAGGGGAAGGGAGGCACAGATACGCAGTATTTT. Amino acid sequence: CAIQGKGGTDTQYF.